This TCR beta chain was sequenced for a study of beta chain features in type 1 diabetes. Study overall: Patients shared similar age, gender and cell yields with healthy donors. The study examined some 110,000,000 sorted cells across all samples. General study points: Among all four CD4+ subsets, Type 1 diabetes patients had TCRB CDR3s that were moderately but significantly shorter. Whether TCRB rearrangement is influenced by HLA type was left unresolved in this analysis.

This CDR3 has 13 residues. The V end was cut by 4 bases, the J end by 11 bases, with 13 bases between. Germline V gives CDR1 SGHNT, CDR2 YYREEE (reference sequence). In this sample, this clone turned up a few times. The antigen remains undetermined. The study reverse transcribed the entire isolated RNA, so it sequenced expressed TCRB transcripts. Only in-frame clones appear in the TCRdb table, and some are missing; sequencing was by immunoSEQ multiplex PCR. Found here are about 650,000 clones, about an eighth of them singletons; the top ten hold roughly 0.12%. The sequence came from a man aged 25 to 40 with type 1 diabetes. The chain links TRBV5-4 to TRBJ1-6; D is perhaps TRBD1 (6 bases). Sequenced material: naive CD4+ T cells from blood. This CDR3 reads CASSTGRGTPLHF. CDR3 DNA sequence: TGTGCCAGCAGCACCGGCAGGGGAACACCCCTCCACTTT. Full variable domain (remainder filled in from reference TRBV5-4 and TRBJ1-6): ETGVTQSPTHLIKTRGQQVTLRCSSQSGHNTVSWYQQALGQGPQFIFQYYREEENGRGNFPPRFSGLQFPNYSSELNVNALELDDSALYLCASSTGRGTPLHFGNGTRLTVT.